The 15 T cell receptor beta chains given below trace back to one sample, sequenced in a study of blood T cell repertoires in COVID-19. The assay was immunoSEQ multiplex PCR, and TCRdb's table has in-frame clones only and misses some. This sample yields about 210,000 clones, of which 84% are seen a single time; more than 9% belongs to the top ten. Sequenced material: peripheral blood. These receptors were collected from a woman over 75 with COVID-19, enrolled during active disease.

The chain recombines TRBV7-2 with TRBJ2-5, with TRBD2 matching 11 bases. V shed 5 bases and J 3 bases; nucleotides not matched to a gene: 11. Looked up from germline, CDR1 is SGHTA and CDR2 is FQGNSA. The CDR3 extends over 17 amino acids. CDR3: CASSRFATSGVKETQYF. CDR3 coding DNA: TGTGCCAGCAGCCGTTTCGCGACTAGCGGGGTAAAAGAGACCCAGTACTTC.

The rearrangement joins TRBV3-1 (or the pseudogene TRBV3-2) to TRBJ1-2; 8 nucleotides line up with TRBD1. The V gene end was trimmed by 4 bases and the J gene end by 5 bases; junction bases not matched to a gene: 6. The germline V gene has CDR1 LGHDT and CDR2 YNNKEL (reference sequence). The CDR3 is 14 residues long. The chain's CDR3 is CASSRGTGLYGYTF. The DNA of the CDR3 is TGTGCCAGCAGCCGGGGGACAGGTCTATATGGCTACACCTTC.

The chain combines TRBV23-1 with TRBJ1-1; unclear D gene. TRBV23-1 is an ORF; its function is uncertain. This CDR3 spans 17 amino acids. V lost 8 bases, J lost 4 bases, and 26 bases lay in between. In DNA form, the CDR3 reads TGCGCCAGCGGTAAACTAGGAGGAACGGAAGTGTGCACTGAAGCTTTCTTT. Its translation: CASGKLGGTEVCTEAFF.

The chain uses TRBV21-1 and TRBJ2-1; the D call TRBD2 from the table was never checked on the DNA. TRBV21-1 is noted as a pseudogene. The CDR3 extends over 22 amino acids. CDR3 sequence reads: CASSREECTGLAGTSPYNEQFF. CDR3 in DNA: TGTGCCAGCAGCAGGGAGGAGTGTACGGGACTAGCGGGGACAAGCCCCTACAATGAGCAGTTCTTC.

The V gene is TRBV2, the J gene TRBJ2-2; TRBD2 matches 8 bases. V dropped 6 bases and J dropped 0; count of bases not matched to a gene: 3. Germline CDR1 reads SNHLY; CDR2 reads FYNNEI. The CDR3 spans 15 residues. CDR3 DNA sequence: TGTGCCAGCAGGGATAGCGGGGCGAACACCGGGGAGCTGTTTTTT. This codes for CASRDSGANTGELFF. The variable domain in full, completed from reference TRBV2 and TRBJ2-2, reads EPEVTQTPSHQVTQMGQEVILRCVPISNHLYFYWYRQILGQKVEFLVSFYNNEISEKSEIFDDQFSVERPDGSNFTLKIRSTKLEDSAMYFCASRDSGANTGELFFGEGSRLTVL.

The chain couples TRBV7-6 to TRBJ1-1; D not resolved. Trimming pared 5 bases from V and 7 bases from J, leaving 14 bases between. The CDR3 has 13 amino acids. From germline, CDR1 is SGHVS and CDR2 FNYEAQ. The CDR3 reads CASSPNGGGEAFF. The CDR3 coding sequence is TGTGCCAGCAGCCCAAATGGAGGCGGTGAAGCTTTCTTT.

CDR3 residues: CASSPGVGGSPLHF. CDR3 coding DNA: TGTGCCAGTAGTCCAGGGGTAGGGGGTTCACCCCTCCACTTT. This chain connects TRBV19 to TRBJ1-6, with TRBD1 as a possible D gene (6 bases). CDR1 and CDR2 from the germline V gene are LNHDA and SQIVND (reference sequence). The CDR3 totals 14 residues. V lost 5 bases to trimming and J lost 9 bases, with 14 bases between them. The complete variable domain, with remaining parts taken from reference TRBV19 and TRBJ1-6, reads DGGITQSPKYLFRKEGQNVTLSCEQNLNHDAMYWYRQDPGQGLRLIYYSQIVNDFQKGDIAEGYSVSREKKESFPLTVTSAQKNPTAFYLCASSPGVGGSPLHFGNGTRLTVT.

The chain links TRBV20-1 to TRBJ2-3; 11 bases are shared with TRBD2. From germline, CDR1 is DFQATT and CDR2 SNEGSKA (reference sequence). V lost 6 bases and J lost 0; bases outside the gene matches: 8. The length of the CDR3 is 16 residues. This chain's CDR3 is CSASTSGGYSTDTQYF. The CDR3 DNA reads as TGCAGTGCAAGTACTAGCGGGGGATATAGCACAGATACGCAGTATTTT.

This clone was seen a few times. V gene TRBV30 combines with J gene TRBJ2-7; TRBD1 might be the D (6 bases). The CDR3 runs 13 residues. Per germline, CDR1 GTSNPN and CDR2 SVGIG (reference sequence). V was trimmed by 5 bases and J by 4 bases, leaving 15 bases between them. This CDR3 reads CAWRGTPLYEQYF. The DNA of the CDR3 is TGTGCCTGGCGTGGGACACCATTATACGAGCAGTACTTC.

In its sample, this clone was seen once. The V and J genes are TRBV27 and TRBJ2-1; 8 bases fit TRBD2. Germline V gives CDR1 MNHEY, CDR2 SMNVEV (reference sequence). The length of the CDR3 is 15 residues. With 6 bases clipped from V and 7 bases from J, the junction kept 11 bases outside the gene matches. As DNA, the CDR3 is TGTGCCAGCAGCCTCGGGCGGGGGGCGTGGAATGAGCAGTTCTTC. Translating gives CASSLGRGAWNEQFF.

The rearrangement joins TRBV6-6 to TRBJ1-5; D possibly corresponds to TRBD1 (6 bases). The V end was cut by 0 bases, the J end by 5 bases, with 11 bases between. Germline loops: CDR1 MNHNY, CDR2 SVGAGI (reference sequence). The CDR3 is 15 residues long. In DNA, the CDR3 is TGTGCCAGCAGTTACTCGGGGGACATTCATCAGCCCCAGCATTTT. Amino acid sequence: CASSYSGDIHQPQHF.

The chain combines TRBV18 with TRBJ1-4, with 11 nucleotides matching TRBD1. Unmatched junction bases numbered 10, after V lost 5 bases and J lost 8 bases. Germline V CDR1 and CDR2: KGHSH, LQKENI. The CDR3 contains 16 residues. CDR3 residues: CASSTLRDRGGEKLFF. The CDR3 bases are TGTGCCAGCTCAACGTTACGGGACAGGGGGGGAGAAAAACTGTTTTTT.

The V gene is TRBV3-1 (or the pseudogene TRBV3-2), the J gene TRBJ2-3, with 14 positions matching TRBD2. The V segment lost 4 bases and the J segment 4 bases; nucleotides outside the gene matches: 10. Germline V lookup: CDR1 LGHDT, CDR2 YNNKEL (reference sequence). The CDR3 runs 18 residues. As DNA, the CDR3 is TGTGCCAGCAGCCCGAGACTAGCGGGGGGGCCCGAAGCAGATACGCAGTATTTT. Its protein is CASSPRLAGGPEADTQYF.

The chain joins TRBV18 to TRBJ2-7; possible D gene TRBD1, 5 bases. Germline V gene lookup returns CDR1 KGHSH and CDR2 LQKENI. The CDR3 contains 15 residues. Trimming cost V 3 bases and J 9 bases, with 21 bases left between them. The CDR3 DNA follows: TGTGCCAGCTCACCGAATAGAATAGAAGTGGGGCGGCAGTACTTC. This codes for CASSPNRIEVGRQYF.

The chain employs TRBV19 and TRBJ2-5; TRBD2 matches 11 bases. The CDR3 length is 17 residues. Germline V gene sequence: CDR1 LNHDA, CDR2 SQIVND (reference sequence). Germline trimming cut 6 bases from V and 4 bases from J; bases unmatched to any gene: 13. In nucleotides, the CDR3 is TGTGCCAGTAGCCGAGATAGACTAGCGGGAAGAGTAGAGACCCAGTACTTC. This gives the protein CASSRDRLAGRVETQYF.